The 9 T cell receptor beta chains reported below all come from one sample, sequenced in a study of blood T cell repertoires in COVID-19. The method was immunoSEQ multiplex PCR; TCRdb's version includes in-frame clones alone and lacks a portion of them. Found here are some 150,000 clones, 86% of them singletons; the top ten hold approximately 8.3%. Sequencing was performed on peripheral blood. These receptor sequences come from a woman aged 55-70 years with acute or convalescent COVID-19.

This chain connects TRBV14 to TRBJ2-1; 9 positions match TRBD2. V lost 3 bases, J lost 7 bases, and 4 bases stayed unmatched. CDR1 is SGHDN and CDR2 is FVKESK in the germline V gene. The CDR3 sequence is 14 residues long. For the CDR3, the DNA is TGTGCCAGCAGCCAGCGGGGGGGGAGGAATGAGCAGTTCTTC. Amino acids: CASSQRGGRNEQFF.

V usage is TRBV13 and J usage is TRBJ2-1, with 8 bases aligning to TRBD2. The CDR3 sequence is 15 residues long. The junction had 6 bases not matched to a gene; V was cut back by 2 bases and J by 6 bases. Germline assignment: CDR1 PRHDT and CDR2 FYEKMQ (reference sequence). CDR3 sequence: CASSLTGLAGNEQFF. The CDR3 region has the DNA TGTGCCAGCAGCTTAACCGGACTAGCTGGCAATGAGCAGTTCTTC.

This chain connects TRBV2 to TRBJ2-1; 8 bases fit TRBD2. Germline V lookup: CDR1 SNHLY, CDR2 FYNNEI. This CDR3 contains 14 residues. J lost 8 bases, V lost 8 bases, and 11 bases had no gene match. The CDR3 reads CASSGGAPVYEQFF. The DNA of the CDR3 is TGTGCCAGCTCCGGGGGGGCCCCAGTCTATGAGCAGTTCTTC.

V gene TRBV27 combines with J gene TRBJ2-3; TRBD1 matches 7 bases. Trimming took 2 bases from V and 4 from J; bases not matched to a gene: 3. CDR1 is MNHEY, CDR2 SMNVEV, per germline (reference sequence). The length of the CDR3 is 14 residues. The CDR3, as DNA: TGTGCCAGCAGTTTACTTGGACAGGCAGATACGCAGTATTTT. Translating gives CASSLLGQADTQYF.

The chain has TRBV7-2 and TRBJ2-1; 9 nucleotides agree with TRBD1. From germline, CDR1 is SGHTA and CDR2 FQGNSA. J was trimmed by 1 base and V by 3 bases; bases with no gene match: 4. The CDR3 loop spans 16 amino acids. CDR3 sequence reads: CASSLDGTGSYNEQFF. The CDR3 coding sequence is TGTGCCAGCAGCTTGGACGGGACAGGGTCCTACAATGAGCAGTTCTTC. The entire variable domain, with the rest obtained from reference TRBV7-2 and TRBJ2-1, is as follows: GAGVSQSPSNKVTEKGKDVELRCDPISGHTALYWYRQSLGQGLEFLIYFQGNSAPDKSGLPSDRFSAERTGGSVSTLTIQRTQQEDSAVYLCASSLDGTGSYNEQFFGPGTRLTVL.

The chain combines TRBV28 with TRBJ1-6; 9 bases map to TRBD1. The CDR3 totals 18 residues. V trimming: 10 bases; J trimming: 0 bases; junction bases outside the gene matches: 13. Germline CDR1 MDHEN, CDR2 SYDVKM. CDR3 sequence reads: CAIQNPGTGSSYNSPLHF. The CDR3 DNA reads TGTGCCATTCAAAACCCCGGGACAGGGAGCTCCTATAATTCACCCCTCCACTTT.

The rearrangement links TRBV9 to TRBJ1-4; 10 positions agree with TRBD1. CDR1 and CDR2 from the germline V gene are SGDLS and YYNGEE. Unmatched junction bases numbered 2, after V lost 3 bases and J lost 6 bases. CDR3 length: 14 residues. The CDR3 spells CASSAGTGDEKLFF. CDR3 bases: TGTGCCAGCAGCGCCGGGACAGGGGATGAAAAACTGTTTTTT.

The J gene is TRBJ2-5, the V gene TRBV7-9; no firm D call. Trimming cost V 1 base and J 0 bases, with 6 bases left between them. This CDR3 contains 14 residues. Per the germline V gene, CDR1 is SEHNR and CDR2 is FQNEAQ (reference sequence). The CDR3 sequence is CASSLGGYQETQYF. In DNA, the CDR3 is TGTGCCAGCAGCTTAGGTGGCTACCAAGAGACCCAGTACTTC.

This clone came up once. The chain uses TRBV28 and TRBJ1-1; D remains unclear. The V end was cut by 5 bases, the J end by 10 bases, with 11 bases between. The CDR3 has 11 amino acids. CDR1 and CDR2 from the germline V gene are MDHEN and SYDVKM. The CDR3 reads CASSLEKGAFF. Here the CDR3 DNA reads TGTGCCAGCAGTCTAGAAAAAGGAGCTTTCTTT.